This is a list of T cell receptor beta chains from one sample in a study of T cell changes during pregnancy in multiple sclerosis. The table came from immunoSEQ multiplex PCR; TCRdb's copy has only in-frame clones and leaves some out. The sample has 70,000 to 100,000 clones; 80% to 95% are singletons. The sample here was peripheral blood, taken in the first trimester of pregnancy. These receptors all stem from a female donor with multiple sclerosis, enrolled in a pregnancy study. Both conserved end residues are part of each CDR3. Fields, in order: clone size, V gene, J gene, D gene, CDR3 DNA, CDR3 protein. D genes are given only for firm matches. Size is omitted from some rows. Given values are once, few, many or a class for expanded clones.

clone size: NA
V gene: TRBV4-1
J gene: TRBJ2-7
D gene: NA
CDR3 DNA: TGCGCCAGCAGCCTCGGGTCGGCCTACGAGCAGTACTTC
CDR3 protein: CASSLGSAYEQYF

clone size: NA
V gene: TRBV28
J gene: TRBJ1-1
D gene: TRBD1
CDR3 DNA: TGTGCCAGCAGTTTATCAGGGAGACAGGGGGACACTGAAGCTTTCTTT
CDR3 protein: CASSLSGRQGDTEAFF

clone size: NA
V gene: TRBV25-1
J gene: TRBJ2-7
D gene: TRBD1
CDR3 DNA: TGTGCCAGCAGTGAAAGGGGGCGGACCTACGAGCAGTACTTC
CDR3 protein: CASSERGRTYEQYF

clone size: NA
V gene: TRBV10-1
J gene: TRBJ2-1
D gene: TRBD2
CDR3 DNA: TGCGCCAGCAGTGAGAGGTCCCTAGCGGGAACGAAACAATGGGAGCAGTTCTTC
CDR3 protein: CASSERSLAGTKQWEQFF

clone size: few
V gene: TRBV9
J gene: TRBJ1-2
D gene: NA
CDR3 DNA: TGTGCCAGCAGCGTACGAGACTATGGCTACACCTTC
CDR3 protein: CASSVRDYGYTF

clone size: NA
V gene: TRBV5-1
J gene: TRBJ2-1
D gene: TRBD1
CDR3 DNA: TGCGCCAGCAGTTCGTCTGGGACAGGACGATACAATGAGCAGTTCTTC
CDR3 protein: CASSSSGTGRYNEQFF

clone size: once
V gene: TRBV11-2
J gene: TRBJ2-2
D gene: NA
CDR3 DNA: TGTGCCAGCAGCTTAGTAAGGGGCACCGGGGAGCTGTTTTTT
CDR3 protein: CASSLVRGTGELFF

clone size: NA
V gene: TRBV19
J gene: TRBJ2-5
D gene: TRBD2
CDR3 DNA: TGTGCCAGTAGTCCCGCGGGAGCGGGAGTTGAGACCCGGTACTTC
CDR3 protein: CASSPAGAGVETRYF

clone size: NA
V gene: TRBV27
J gene: TRBJ1-2
D gene: NA
CDR3 DNA: TGTGCCAGCAGTCCCAGGGTAGGTGGCTACACCTTC
CDR3 protein: CASSPRVGGYTF

clone size: NA
V gene: TRBV27
J gene: TRBJ2-7
D gene: NA
CDR3 DNA: TGTGCCAGCAGCCTAAGCTCGGGACTCCCGGAGTACGAGCAGTACTTC
CDR3 protein: CASSLSSGLPEYEQYF

clone size: NA
V gene: TRBV6-5
J gene: TRBJ2-3
D gene: TRBD2
CDR3 DNA: TGTGCCAGCAGTGCTAGCGGGAGCACAGATACGCAGTATTTT
CDR3 protein: CASSASGSTDTQYF

clone size: NA
V gene: TRBV7-3
J gene: TRBJ2-1
D gene: TRBD1
CDR3 DNA: TGTGCCAGCAGCGATCCGGGACAGGGTCGCAATGAGCAGTTCTTC
CDR3 protein: CASSDPGQGRNEQFF

clone size: NA
V gene: TRBV29-1
J gene: TRBJ2-2
D gene: TRBD2
CDR3 DNA: TGCAGCGTCGCACCTAGCGGGAGAGATGTCGGGGAGCTGTTTTTT
CDR3 protein: CSVAPSGRDVGELFF

clone size: NA
V gene: TRBV21-1
J gene: TRBJ2-3
D gene: NA
CDR3 DNA: TGTGCCAGCAGCAAAGACGGGCTAGCGGGAGCGTTTAGCACAGATACGCAGTATTTT
CDR3 protein: CASSKDGLAGAFSTDTQYF

clone size: NA
V gene: TRBV7-8
J gene: TRBJ2-7
D gene: TRBD2
CDR3 DNA: TGTGCCAGCAGCGCATGGCGACTAGCGGGAGGAAACGAGCAGTACTTC
CDR3 protein: CASSAWRLAGGNEQYF

clone size: NA
V gene: TRBV29-1
J gene: TRBJ2-6
D gene: NA
CDR3 DNA: TGCAGCGCTATCGGGGCTGGGGCCAACGTCCTGACTTTC
CDR3 protein: CSAIGAGANVLTF

clone size: NA
V gene: TRBV6-6
J gene: TRBJ2-7
D gene: NA
CDR3 DNA: TGTGCCAGCAGCCCCGGTTCCAGGGCTTCGGGCGAGCAGTACTTC
CDR3 protein: CASSPGSRASGEQYF

clone size: NA
V gene: TRBV2
J gene: TRBJ1-2
D gene: NA
CDR3 DNA: TGTGCCAGCAGTGACTCTTCAGGTCCTTTCGGAGGCTACACCTTC
CDR3 protein: CASSDSSGPFGGYTF

clone size: few
V gene: TRBV19
J gene: TRBJ2-7
D gene: TRBD1
CDR3 DNA: TGTGCCAGTAGTATAACAGGGGACGAGCAGTACTTC
CDR3 protein: CASSITGDEQYF

clone size: few
V gene: TRBV6-5
J gene: TRBJ1-1
D gene: TRBD1
CDR3 DNA: TGTGCCAGCAGGCGGACAGGGTCTGAAGCTTTCTTT
CDR3 protein: CASRRTGSEAFF

clone size: NA
V gene: TRBV28
J gene: TRBJ2-7
D gene: NA
CDR3 DNA: TGTGCCAGCAGTTCCTTTTGGGGGGAGAGGGAGAACGAGCAGTACTTC
CDR3 protein: CASSSFWGERENEQYF

clone size: NA
V gene: TRBV14
J gene: TRBJ1-5
D gene: NA
CDR3 DNA: TGTGCCAGCAGCCGTCACCGGCTAGGGGGAATTCAGCCCCAGCATTTT
CDR3 protein: CASSRHRLGGIQPQHF

clone size: once
V gene: TRBV6-1
J gene: TRBJ1-1
D gene: NA
CDR3 DNA: TGTGCCAGCAGTGAACCCTTTGCCGGGTTTGAAGCTTTCTTT
CDR3 protein: CASSEPFAGFEAFF

clone size: NA
V gene: TRBV10-2
J gene: TRBJ1-2
D gene: TRBD1
CDR3 DNA: TGCGCCAGCAGTGAGCGAAACTTTCCAGGGGGCGCGAATGGCTACACCTTC
CDR3 protein: CASSERNFPGGANGYTF

clone size: NA
V gene: TRBV2
J gene: TRBJ2-1
D gene: TRBD1
CDR3 DNA: TGTGCCAGCAGCGAAGGACAGGGAAACTACAATGAGCAGTTCTTC
CDR3 protein: CASSEGQGNYNEQFF

clone size: NA
V gene: TRBV7-6
J gene: TRBJ1-4
D gene: TRBD1
CDR3 DNA: TGTGCCAGCAGCAATAGACCACAGGGGGCGAGGGAAAAACTGTTTTTT
CDR3 protein: CASSNRPQGAREKLFF